The 24 T cell receptor beta chains reported below all come from one sample, sequenced in a study of siplizumab effects on memory and regulatory T cells. Produced via immunoSEQ multiplex PCR; TCRdb's table is partial and in-frame only. This table holds about 50,000 clones, approximately 97% found once. The sample consisted of naive CD4+ T cells sorted from blood. These receptors were taken from a human donor in good health.

This clone was counted once. The rearrangement links TRBV5-1 to TRBJ2-6, with TRBD1 identical over 9 bases. V was pared by 0 bases and J by 0 bases, with 7 bases of the junction left unmatched. The CDR3 consists of 19 residues. Germline V gene data show CDR1 as SGHRS and CDR2 as YFSETQ. This CDR3 is CASSLVPGQGNSGANVLTF. The CDR3 DNA reads as TGCGCCAGCAGCTTGGTCCCGGGACAGGGTAACTCTGGGGCCAACGTCCTGACTTTC.

This chain joins TRBV25-1 and TRBJ2-7; D is perhaps TRBD1 or TRBD2 (5 bases each). CDR3 size: 13 residues. Trimming took off 6 bases at V and 6 bases at J, with 15 bases between the two ends. Looked up from germline, CDR1 is MGHDK and CDR2 is SYGVNS. In nucleotides, the CDR3 is TGTGCCAGCAGGCCCGGGCAGGGACGCGAGCAGTACTTC. Protein: CASRPGQGREQYF.

The chain couples TRBV11-3 to TRBJ2-7; 8 nucleotides agree with TRBD2. Germline V gene data show CDR1 as SGHNT and CDR2 as YENEEA. This CDR3 spans 13 amino acids. With V trimmed by 5 bases and J by 6 bases, 6 bases remained unmatched. The CDR3 sequence is CASSAGGVAEQYF. CDR3 sequence (DNA): TGTGCCAGCAGCGCGGGGGGAGTGGCCGAGCAGTACTTC.

The chain combines TRBV18 with TRBJ2-2, with D tentatively TRBD1 or TRBD2 (5 bases each). The CDR3 extends over 15 amino acids. V lost 6 bases and J 0 bases, leaving 11 bases between the germline ends. Germline loops: CDR1 KGHSH, CDR2 LQKENI. The CDR3 DNA is TGTGCCAGCTCCCAAGGGACGGCGAACACCGGGGAGCTGTTTTTT. This codes for CASSQGTANTGELFF.

The rearrangement joins TRBV11-1 to TRBJ2-3; 7 positions match TRBD2. There are 15 residues in the CDR3. CDR1 and CDR2 from the germline V gene are SGHAT and FQDESV (reference sequence). V lost 3 bases, J lost 0 bases, and 3 bases stayed unmatched. The CDR3 protein is CASSFPAGSTDTQYF. The CDR3 DNA sequence: TGTGCCAGCAGCTTTCCAGCGGGGAGCACAGATACGCAGTATTTT.

The chain joins TRBV18 to TRBJ2-1; TRBD1 or TRBD2 may be the D gene (5 bases each). The CDR3 consists of 16 residues. Germline CDR1 is KGHSH and CDR2 is LQKENI. The V gene lost 3 bases and the J gene lost 6 bases, with 18 bases spanning the gap. For the CDR3, the DNA is TGTGCCAGCTCACCCCCTGAGAGGGGCATCTCCAATGAGCAGTTCTTC. Translating it yields CASSPPERGISNEQFF.

This chain joins TRBV7-9 and TRBJ2-1; 15 bases agree with TRBD2. Germline V CDR1 and CDR2: SEHNR, FQNEAQ (reference sequence). This CDR3 is 16 amino acids long. V dropped 5 bases and J dropped 5; count of bases not matched to a gene: 4. Written as DNA, the CDR3 is TGTGCCAGCAGCACCCGGACTAGCGGGAGGGACAATGAGCAGTTCTTC. It is translated as CASSTRTSGRDNEQFF.

This clone was found a few times. V is TRBV6-4 and J is TRBJ2-1, with 7 bases aligning to TRBD2. This CDR3 has 15 amino acids. Germline assignment: CDR1 MRHNA and CDR2 SNTAGT. The ends lost 3 bases at V and 4 bases at J; junction bases unmatched: 6. The CDR3 here is CASSEGGSGYNEQFF. As DNA, the CDR3 is TGTGCCAGCAGTGAGGGCGGGAGCGGGTACAATGAGCAGTTCTTC.

The V call is TRBV5-1, the J call TRBJ2-1, with D possibly matching TRBD1 (6 bases). The CDR3 has 14 residues. V was shortened by 5 bases and J by 4 bases, with 13 bases between the two germline ends. The germline V gene encodes CDR1 SGHRS and CDR2 YFSETQ. CDR3 nucleotides: TGCGCCAGCAGTTCTGGACAGAGTTACAATGAGCAGTTCTTC. Protein: CASSSGQSYNEQFF.

CDR3: CASSRSAPKFNGYTF. DNA of the CDR3: TGTGCCAGCAGCCGCTCGGCCCCCAAGTTCAATGGCTACACCTTC. The chain combines TRBV11-2 with TRBJ1-2, with no clear D. Looked up from germline, CDR1 is SGHAT and CDR2 is FQNNGV. Trimming took 5 bases from V and 6 from J, leaving 19 bases between them. The CDR3 is 15 amino acids.

CDR3 in amino acids: CASRGLGTSGVNEQFF. The CDR3, as DNA: TGTGCCAGCAGGGGGCTCGGGACTAGCGGGGTCAATGAGCAGTTCTTC. The chain joins TRBV6-4 to TRBJ2-1, with TRBD2 matching over 13 bases. The trim removed 6 bases at V and 6 bases at J, leaving 8 bases unmatched. The length of the CDR3 is 16 residues. CDR1 and CDR2 from the germline V gene are MRHNA and SNTAGT.

The chain joins TRBV29-1 to TRBJ2-1; tentatively, D is TRBD1 (6 bases). Germline-derived CDR1 and CDR2 are SQVTM and ANQGSEA. There are 14 residues in the CDR3. V lost 6 bases to trimming and J lost 8 bases, with 20 bases between them. CDR3 sequence: CSVQLDRLKDEQFF. CDR3 nucleotide sequence: TGCAGCGTACAACTTGACAGGTTAAAGGATGAGCAGTTCTTC.

The gene calls are TRBV19 and TRBJ1-4; the match to TRBD1 covers 9 bases. Germline V gene sequence: CDR1 LNHDA, CDR2 SQIVND (reference sequence). The ends lost 5 bases at V and 8 bases at J; junction bases unmatched: 9. The CDR3 length is 15 residues. The CDR3 coding sequence is TGTGCCAGTAGTGCGAAGGGGACAGGGCGGGAAAAACTGTTTTTT. This codes for CASSAKGTGREKLFF.

V is TRBV5-1 and J is TRBJ2-7; 7 nucleotides agree with TRBD2. J gave up 2 bases and V 0 bases, and 5 bases lay outside the gene matches. Per germline, CDR1 SGHRS and CDR2 YFSETQ. CDR3 length: 15 residues. In DNA form, the CDR3 reads TGCGCCAGCAGCTTGGTCCCGGGAGGAACCTACGAGCAGTACTTC. Its protein is CASSLVPGGTYEQYF.

The chain couples TRBV9 to TRBJ1-2; no definite D call. In germline, CDR1 is SGDLS, CDR2 YYNGEE. This CDR3 spans 14 amino acids. V was clipped by 3 bases and J by 9 bases, with 18 bases between them. CDR3 residues: CASSARTGEMSYTF. The DNA of the CDR3 is TGTGCCAGCAGCGCCCGTACCGGGGAGATGAGCTACACCTTC. The complete variable domain, with remaining parts taken from reference TRBV9 and TRBJ1-2, reads DSGVTQTPKHLITATGQRVTLRCSPRSGDLSVYWYQQSLDQGLQFLIQYYNGEERAKGNILERFSAQQFPDLHSELNLSSLELGDSALYFCASSARTGEMSYTFGSGTRLTVV.

The J gene is TRBJ2-2, the V gene TRBV5-1; 7 nucleotides agree with TRBD2. From germline, CDR1 is SGHRS and CDR2 YFSETQ. This CDR3 is built from 14 residues. J lost 5 bases, V lost 4 bases, and 5 bases had no gene match. The CDR3 spells CASSEPRETGELFF. In nucleotides, the CDR3 is TGCGCCAGCAGCGAGCCGCGGGAGACCGGGGAGCTGTTTTTT.

J is TRBJ1-1 and V is TRBV18; D not certain. This CDR3 is 15 amino acids long. Germline V gene lookup returns CDR1 KGHSH and CDR2 LQKENI. V lost 3 bases, J lost 1 base, and 12 bases lay in between. The chain's CDR3 is CASSPPGRTNTEAFF. The CDR3 coding sequence is TGTGCCAGCTCACCCCCTGGAAGGACGAACACTGAAGCTTTCTTT.

The chain is built from TRBV27 and TRBJ1-3, with D possibly TRBD1 on 5 matching bases. The CDR3 runs to 15 residues. The V end lost 3 bases, the J end lost 2 bases, and 11 bases lay between the germline ends. Germline V gene data show CDR1 as MNHEY and CDR2 as SMNVEV (reference sequence). Here the CDR3 reads CASSLRGGPGNTIYF. The CDR3 coding sequence is TGTGCCAGCAGTTTGAGGGGTGGACCTGGAAACACCATATATTTT.

The CDR3 reads CASSRSTGGTSTDTQYF. CDR3 coding DNA: TGTGCCAGCAGCCGATCGACAGGCGGAACTAGCACAGATACGCAGTATTTT. V is TRBV14 and J is TRBJ2-3; a weak D match, TRBD1 (6 bases). The CDR3 loop spans 17 amino acids. Germline CDR1 and CDR2: SGHDN and FVKESK. Trimming removed 4 bases from V and 0 bases from J, with 17 bases in between.

This rearrangement joins TRBV6-1 to TRBJ2-1; 12 bases are shared with TRBD2. The V segment lost 6 bases and the J segment 8 bases; nucleotides outside the gene matches: 8. The CDR3 is made up of 15 amino acids. Germline values: CDR1 MNHNS, CDR2 SASEGT. The CDR3 here is CASRKPGLAGDEQFF. Here the CDR3 DNA reads TGTGCCAGCAGAAAACCGGGACTAGCGGGCGATGAGCAGTTCTTC.

This chain joins TRBV11-1 and TRBJ2-7; no clear D gene. CDR1 and CDR2 (germline): SGHAT, FQDESV (reference sequence). V was clipped by 1 base and J by 4 bases, with 5 bases between them. The CDR3 is made up of 12 amino acids. CDR3 DNA sequence: TGTGCCAGCAGCTTAGTTTTGTACGAGCAGTACTTC. Translating it yields CASSLVLYEQYF.

The rearrangement uses TRBV5-1 and TRBJ2-5; TRBD2 matches 11 bases. The CDR3 spans 15 residues. Per germline, CDR1 SGHRS and CDR2 YFSETQ. After removal of 4 bases from V and 3 bases from J, the junction contained 5 bases not matched to a gene. As DNA, the CDR3 is TGCGCCAGCAGCCCCCGTAGCGGGAGGGAAGAGACCCAGTACTTC. Protein sequence: CASSPRSGREETQYF.

The chain combines TRBV12-5 with TRBJ2-3; D not certain. CDR1 is LGHNT, CDR2 FRNRAP, per germline. The CDR3 extends over 14 amino acids. V lost 1 base and J 0 bases, leaving 5 bases between the germline ends. The DNA of the CDR3 is TGTGCTAGTGGTTTGGCGGCTAGCACAGATACGCAGTATTTT. Protein product: CASGLAASTDTQYF. The full variable domain, its missing parts supplied by reference TRBV12-5 and TRBJ2-3, is DARVTQTPRHKVTEMGQEVTMRCQPILGHNTVFWYRQTMMQGLELLAYFRNRAPLDDSGMPKDRFSAEMPDATLATLKIQPSEPRDSAVYFCASGLAASTDTQYFGPGTRLTVL.

The gene calls are TRBV30 and TRBJ1-4; TRBD1 matches 7 bases. With 5 bases clipped from V and 7 bases from J, the junction kept 13 bases outside the gene matches. The germline V gene encodes CDR1 GTSNPN and CDR2 SVGIG (reference sequence). The CDR3 covers 15 residues. The CDR3 DNA reads TGTGCCTGGTACCCCGGTAGGGGGCACTCTGAAAAACTGTTTTTT. Translating gives CAWYPGRGHSEKLFF.